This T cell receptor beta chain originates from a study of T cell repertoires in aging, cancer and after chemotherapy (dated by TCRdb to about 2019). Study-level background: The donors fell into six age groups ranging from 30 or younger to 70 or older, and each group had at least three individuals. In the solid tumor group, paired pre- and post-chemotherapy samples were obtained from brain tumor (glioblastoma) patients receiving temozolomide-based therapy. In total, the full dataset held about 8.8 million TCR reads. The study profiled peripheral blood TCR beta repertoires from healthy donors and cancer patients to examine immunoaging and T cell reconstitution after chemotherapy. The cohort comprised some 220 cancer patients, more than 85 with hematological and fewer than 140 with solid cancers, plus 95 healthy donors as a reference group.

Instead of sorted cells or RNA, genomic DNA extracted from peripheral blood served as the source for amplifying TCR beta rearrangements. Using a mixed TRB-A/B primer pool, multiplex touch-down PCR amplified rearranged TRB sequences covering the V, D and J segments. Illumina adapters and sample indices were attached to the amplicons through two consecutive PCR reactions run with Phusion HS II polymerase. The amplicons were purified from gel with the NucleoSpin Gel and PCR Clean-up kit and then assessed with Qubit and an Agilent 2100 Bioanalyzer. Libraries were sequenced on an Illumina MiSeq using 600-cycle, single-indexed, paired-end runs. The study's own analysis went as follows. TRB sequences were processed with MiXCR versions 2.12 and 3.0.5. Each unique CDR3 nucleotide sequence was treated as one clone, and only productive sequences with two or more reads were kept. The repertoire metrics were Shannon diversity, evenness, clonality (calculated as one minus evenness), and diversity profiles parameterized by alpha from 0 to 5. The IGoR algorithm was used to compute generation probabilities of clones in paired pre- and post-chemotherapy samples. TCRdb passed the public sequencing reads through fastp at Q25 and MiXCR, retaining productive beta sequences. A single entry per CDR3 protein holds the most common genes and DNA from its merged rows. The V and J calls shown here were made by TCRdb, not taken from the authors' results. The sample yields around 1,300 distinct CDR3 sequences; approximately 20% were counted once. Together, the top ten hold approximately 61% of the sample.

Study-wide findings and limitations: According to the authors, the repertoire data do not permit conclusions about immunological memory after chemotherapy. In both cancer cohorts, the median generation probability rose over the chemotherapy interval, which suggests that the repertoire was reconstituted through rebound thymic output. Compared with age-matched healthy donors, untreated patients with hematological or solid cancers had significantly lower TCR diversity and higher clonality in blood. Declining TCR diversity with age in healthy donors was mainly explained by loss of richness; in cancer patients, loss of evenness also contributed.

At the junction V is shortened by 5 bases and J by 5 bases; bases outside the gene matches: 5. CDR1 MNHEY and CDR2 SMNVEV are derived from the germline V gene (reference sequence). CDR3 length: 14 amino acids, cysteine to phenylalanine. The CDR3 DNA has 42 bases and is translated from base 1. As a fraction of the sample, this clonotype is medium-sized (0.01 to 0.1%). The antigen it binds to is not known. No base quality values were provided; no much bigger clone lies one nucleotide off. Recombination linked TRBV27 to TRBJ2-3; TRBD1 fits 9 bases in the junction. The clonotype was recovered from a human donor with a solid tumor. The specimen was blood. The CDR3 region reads CASSRDRGGDTQYF. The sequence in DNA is TGTGCCAGCAGTAGAGACAGGGGGGGAGATACGCAGTATTTT.